One TCR beta chain is described in this entry. This clone appeared a single time. Its binding antigen is unknown. Per-base qualities were not stored, and no clone one base away is much larger. CDR3 length: 19 amino acids, cysteine to phenylalanine. Of the read, only the CDR3 DNA is kept; its 57 bases are in frame from base 1. The germline V gene encodes CDR1 MDHEN and CDR2 SYDVKM. This entry comes from a study of cytomegalovirus exposure and HLA in healthy donors (dated by TCRdb to the late 2010s). In terms of the full investigation: An earlier analysis of a few hundred of the donors reported about 300 Gb of sequence data and 95 million to 140 million unique TCR beta sequences obtained from about 179 million T cells. In a later genetic analysis, genome-wide SNP genotypes for about three fifths of the roughly 670 donors were used, and that subset was treated as a discovery cohort. The aim of the study was to test whether cataloging public T cell receptors could identify signatures of past pathogen exposure. All discovery cohort repertoires had been generated using a single sequencing platform. The study combined high-throughput TCR immunosequencing, statistical association of individual TCRs with disease status, and machine learning to predict cytomegalovirus infection status. Among 398 genotyped donors of the cohort, an average of about 240,000 unique TCR beta nucleotide sequences were sequenced per donor, around 20% of them non-productive. HLA typing covered class I and class II loci at four-digit resolution. An early release covering more than 500 HLA-typed donors comprised about 300 gigabases of sequencing data and 85 million or so unique TCR sequences. Along with the approximately 670-subject first cohort, a separate validation cohort of over 90 different subjects was used. The study profiled the T cell repertoires of fewer than 850 subjects by immunosequencing and related them to cytomegalovirus serostatus. A later analysis re-analyzed previously published TCR beta repertoires from 550 to 700 donors and added high-resolution HLA genotyping to study TCR occurrence patterns. Donor age, sex, ethnicity and CMV serostatus were compiled together with the repertoire data. Among the approximately 430 genotyped donors, approximately 76% belonged to the genetic ancestry cluster associated with self-reported Caucasian donors. About 5 DR-DQ haplotypes were handled as single units for association and clustering, since linkage in the cohort was strong. In an earlier analysis of roughly 540 of the donors, high-throughput TCR beta sequencing was used to judge whether each TCR beta V gene segment behaved as functional or pseudogenic. The number of typed donors differed by locus: 629-630 for A, B, C, DRB1 and DQB1; 500 to 550 for DQA1; around 580 for DPA1; and about 470 for DPB1. The later analysis used no new phenotypic data to find candidate immune exposures, relying instead on TCR beta sequences and their occurrence across donors.

The cohort consisted of 600 to 750 healthy bone marrow donors. At the time of sampling, all cohort members were nominally healthy, though unrecorded immune exposures were likely present. The donor tested CMV seropositive and was one of the 289 seropositive cohort members. Each donor provided a peripheral blood sample, and peripheral blood mononuclear cells were used for TCR beta sequencing. Genomic DNA was extracted from the blood cell samples with the Qiagen DNeasy Blood Extraction Kit. What the work shows at the level of the full study, not this receptor alone: In a later genetic analysis, fewer N-insertions in productive TCRs were reported among donors in an Asian-associated ancestry cluster than the approximately 710-donor mean. Because the 87-base-pair reads could not distinguish some IMGT-functional V segments, including TRBV6-2 and TRBV6-3, those segments were excluded. Because counts were too low, around 17 rarely observed V segments, including chromosome 9 orphons, were left out of the earlier analysis of a few hundred of the donors. A further reported finding was that TCR beta sequences accurately predicted the HLA-A and HLA-B alleles for most subjects in the first cohort. Compared with equally common non-associated chains, HLA-associated TCR beta chains in a later analysis were more clonally expanded and had lower generation probabilities. A later analysis found that most CMV-associated TCR beta chains appeared HLA-restricted, with HLA associations seemingly driven largely by CMV exposure. When HLA alleles, especially DR and DQ, strongly co-occurred, TCR associations were difficult to assign to individual alleles. Immune exposure information for the cohort was limited to CMV serostatus. In vitro tests confirmed that three of the cytomegalovirus-associated TCR beta chains recognize cytomegalovirus antigens. HLA typing was unavailable for some donors at each locus, so association tests used only the typed subset. The classifier was reported to diagnose cytomegalovirus status with high specificity and sensitivity in both the original cohort and the validation cohort. In a later analysis, 16,951 TCR beta sequences were associated with specific HLA alleles at a false discovery rate of 0.05. Most TCR sequences were observed very rarely across donors, whereas some public TCRs were present in many individuals. The study gave a list of about 160 TCR beta chains associated with cytomegalovirus. An association between a missense DCLRE1C variant and V-gene and J-gene trimming of TCR beta chains was found in a later genetic analysis and replicated in an independent cohort. Presence/absence analyses assumed roughly uniform sequencing depth across donors, an assumption that may not hold. In a later analysis, the rate of TCR association differed among HLA loci, with DRB1 alleles having the most associated TCRs and HLA-C alleles having the fewest. A cluster of highly shared sequence variants was judged likely to represent a technical artifact of the sequencing pipeline. Linkage disequilibrium might explain the correlated functional status among segregating V segments, but an unknown experimental factor could not be ruled out. In an earlier analysis of more than 450 of the donors, most TCR beta V segments were observed in productive rearrangements about 90% or about 30% of the time, broadly matching IMGT annotations. The authors suggested that the approach could potentially be generalized to other disease states and immunological phenotypes. A later analysis reported that several top co-occurrence clusters appeared linked to parvovirus B19, influenza, CMV and Epstein-Barr virus. Only TCR beta chains were sequenced in this cohort, and the absence of alpha or paired-chain data limited detectable features.

Preparation of the library involved the immunoSEQ multiplex PCR assay. For the multiplex PCR, a mixture combining 60 forward primers for TCR Vbeta segments and 13 reverse primers for TCR Jbeta segments was used. The CDR3 region of rearranged TCR beta genes was amplified from genomic DNA with a multiplex PCR assay. The amplified TCR beta libraries were sequenced on the Illumina HiSeq System as 87-base-pair reads. The study's processing was this. A later analysis tallied 75 million to 95 million unique TCR beta chains across the 666 repertoires, and around 9.9 million of those chains were shared by two or more donors. Raw reads were error-corrected and collapsed into unique sequences by a nearest-neighbor algorithm in which closely related sequences were merged to remove PCR and sequencing errors. CDR3 sequences were aligned to IMGT reference sequences to assign V, D and J gene segments. For a sequence to be retained, a match of at least six nucleotides was required to both a V gene segment and a J gene segment. A rearrangement was called productive if the CDR3 had no stop codons and remained in frame with V and J, and every other rearrangement was called non-productive. Following IMGT convention, CDR3 was defined as the stretch from the second conserved V-encoded cysteine to the conserved J-encoded phenylalanine. In an earlier analysis of more than 550 of the donors, sequences lacking an unambiguous match to a single V gene segment were excluded. An earlier analysis of several hundred of the donors classified V segments as functional when productive rearrangements were above 56.7% and as segregating when the standard deviation between donors was above 5%. To diagnose cytomegalovirus status from the catalog of TCR beta chain sequences, a statistical classification framework was built. In a later analysis, V and J genes were assigned by comparing TCR nucleotide sequences against IMGT/GENE-DB human TR gene sequences. The TCRdist pipeline was used in a later analysis to assign CDR3 sequences and most-parsimonious VDJ recombination scenarios. A later analysis defined each TCR beta chain by its CDR3 amino acid sequence plus V-gene family, and excluded reads lacking a unique V-gene family. In a later analysis, 450 to 600 highly shared, low-generation-probability nucleotide sequences were removed to address suspected cross-contamination and a sequencing artifact. In a later analysis, a clonal expansion index was calculated for each public chain from normalized within-repertoire ranks of inferred template counts. In a later analysis, generation probabilities were computed with a VDJ recombination model fitted to out-of-frame rearrangements, and the resulting probabilities were checked against IGoR. In a later analysis, hypergeometric tests were used to score TCR-TCR, TCR-HLA and TCR-CMV co-occurrence, with a repertoire-size bias correction applied to TCR pairs. In a later analysis, false discovery rates were estimated by permuting HLA or CMV assignments 20 times. In a later analysis, co-occurring TCRs were grouped with DBSCAN, and TCRdist sequence similarity was added when clustering was performed within HLA-allele-positive subsets. Repertoires with fewer than 30,000 or more than 120,000 public chains were left out of co-occurrence clustering, as were a few repertoires with anomalous nucleotide sharing. Sourced from immuneACCESS, this table was stored by TCRdb with only in-frame sequences that have V and J called. A share of the clones is absent; for the studies checked, an unresolved V gene accounts for under half, and the remainder has no known explanation. V and J calls and clone size follow that table, whereas D and trimming were derived from the DNA. The sample data list under 200,000 clones, and roughly 82% of these were observed just once. The ten largest make up around 6% of the sample.

The source material was PBMCs. The rearrangement joined TRBV28 to TRBJ2-5, with 11 junctional bases fitting TRBD1. With the DNA end fitting TRBJ2-7 better, the J assignment may be wrong. The TCR comes from a man aged 45 to 65 in good health and CMV-seropositive. In nucleotides, the sequence is TGTGCCAGCAGTCCGCGAAGGGACAGGGGGGATTGGAGCTCCTACGAGCAGTACTTC. Translated, it gives CASSPRRDRGDWSSYEQYF.